This passage covers 24 T cell receptor beta chains from one sample sequenced in a study of T cell responses to AZD1222 COVID-19 vaccine. Profiling relied on immunoSEQ multiplex PCR, and the TCRdb table lists in-frame clones only, not all of them. The sample includes roughly 110,000 clones, 75% to 90% of them seen just once. The sequences come from peripheral blood, collected on day 0 of AZD1222 vaccination. All receptors come from an adult in good health.

The chain is built from TRBV6-2 or TRBV6-3 and TRBJ1-5, with a possible D match to TRBD1 (5 bases). Germline values: CDR1 MNHEY, CDR2 SVGEGT. CDR3 length equals 12 residues. V was pared by 5 bases and J by 6 bases, with 8 bases between. CDR3 sequence (DNA): TGTGCCAGCAGTCGTCAGGGTCAGCCCCAGCATTTT. Translating gives CASSRQGQPQHF.

The count of this clone is one. V is TRBV5-8 and J is TRBJ1-2; no reliable D call. V was shortened by 6 bases and J by 5 bases, with 14 bases between the two germline ends. Per the germline V gene, CDR1 is SGHTS and CDR2 is YDEGEE. The CDR3 has 13 residues. The CDR3 sequence is CASNRAPSYGYTF. In DNA, the CDR3 is TGTGCCAGCAACCGGGCCCCATCTTATGGCTACACCTTC.

The chain is built from TRBV18 and TRBJ2-1; TRBD2 matches 11 bases. Trimming cost V 3 bases and J 4 bases; bases outside gene matches: 5. Germline V gene data show CDR1 as KGHSH and CDR2 as LQKENI. This CDR3 has 16 amino acids. CDR3 nucleotides: TGTGCCAGCTCACCGAGTCGACTAGCGGGGTACAATGAGCAGTTCTTC. Translated, it gives CASSPSRLAGYNEQFF. Full variable domain (rest looked up from reference TRBV18 and TRBJ2-1): NAGVMQNPRHLVRRRGQEARLRCSPMKGHSHVYWYRQLPEEGLKFMVYLQKENIIDESGMPKERFSAEFPKEGPSILRIQQVVRGDSAAYFCASSPSRLAGYNEQFFGPGTRLTVL.

This chain joins TRBV6-1 and TRBJ2-7; TRBD1 matches 10 bases. Germline V gene sequence: CDR1 MNHNS, CDR2 SASEGT. The CDR3 contains 16 residues. With V trimmed by 0 bases and J by 3 bases, 5 bases remained unmatched. Written as DNA, the CDR3 is TGTGCCAGCAGTGAAGCCGGGACAGGGGCTGGCTACGAGCAGTACTTC. This gives the protein CASSEAGTGAGYEQYF.

The gene calls are TRBV12-5 and TRBJ1-1, with a tentative D call TRBD1 (6 bases). This CDR3 is 14 amino acids long. V shed 6 bases and J shed 4 bases, with 15 bases lying between them. CDR1 is LGHNT and CDR2 is FRNRAP in the germline V gene. CDR3: CASGAPGRGTEAFF. DNA for the CDR3: TGTGCTAGTGGGGCCCCGGGCAGGGGCACTGAAGCTTTCTTT.

This clone was observed a handful of times. The sample contains more than one DNA sequence encoding this CDR3. The rearrangement uses TRBV10-3 and TRBJ2-7, with D unclear. The length of the CDR3 is 12 residues. The V gene lost 3 bases and the J gene lost 0 bases, with 3 bases spanning the gap. The germline V gene has CDR1 ENHRY and CDR2 SYGVKD. The CDR3 protein is CAISDSSYEQYF. The DNA of the CDR3 is TGTGCCATCAGTGACAGCTCCTACGAGCAGTACTTC.

The chain couples TRBV30 to TRBJ1-1; 8 bases line up with TRBD1. The CDR3 sequence is 14 residues long. V shed 0 bases and J 6 bases; nucleotides not matched to a gene: 6. Germline CDR1 and CDR2: GTSNPN and SVGIG (reference sequence). DNA of the CDR3: TGTGCCTGGAGTGTATTAGGACAGGGCGCTGAAGCTTTCTTT. As protein: CAWSVLGQGAEAFF.

The V call is TRBV30, the J call TRBJ2-7, with TRBD2 matching over 7 bases. V trimming: 4 bases; J trimming: 4 bases; junction bases outside the gene matches: 7. The CDR3 consists of 13 residues. The V gene's germline CDR1 is GTSNPN and CDR2 SVGIG (reference sequence). The CDR3 loop reads CAWKAGFGYEQYF. CDR3 nucleotides: TGTGCCTGGAAAGCGGGGTTTGGGTACGAGCAGTACTTC. Based on the CDR3 plus reference TRBV30 and TRBJ2-7, the full variable domain is SQTIHQWPATLVQPVGSPLSLECTVEGTSNPNLYWYRQAAGRGLQLLFYSVGIGQISSEVPQNLSASRPQDRQFILSSKKLLLSDSGFYLCAWKAGFGYEQYFGPGTRLTVT.

The CDR3 nucleotides are TGTGCCAGCTCGCCTACCCACAGACAGGGAGGAACTGAAGCTTTCTTT. Translation: CASSPTHRQGGTEAFF. The chain carries TRBV18 and TRBJ1-1; 7 nucleotides match TRBD1. In germline, CDR1 is KGHSH, CDR2 LQKENI. J gave up 5 bases and V 6 bases, and 15 bases lay outside the gene matches. The CDR3 has 16 amino acids.

This chain uses TRBV7-8 with TRBJ1-1, with D maybe TRBD1 (6 bases). Trimming left V 0 bases short and J 4 bases short, with 12 bases between. This CDR3 spans 15 amino acids. From germline, CDR1 is SGHVS and CDR2 FQNEAQ. The CDR3, as DNA: TGTGCCAGCAGCTTAGCACCGTCAGGGGTCACTGAAGCTTTCTTT. This sequence encodes CASSLAPSGVTEAFF.

V gene TRBV5-4 combines with J gene TRBJ2-1, with 13 bases fitting TRBD2. The germline V gene encodes CDR1 SGHNT and CDR2 YYREEE (reference sequence). V shed 2 bases, J shed 8 bases, and the junction held 4 bases outside the gene matches. The CDR3 covers 15 residues. The CDR3 region has the DNA TGTGCCAGCAGCTTACTAGCGGGGGGGCCGTATGAGCAGTTCTTC. It yields the protein CASSLLAGGPYEQFF.

The V and J genes are TRBV7-2 and TRBJ2-7, with D unclear. Germline V gene sequence: CDR1 SGHTA, CDR2 FQGNSA. The CDR3 is 13 residues long. V was shortened by 4 bases and J by 6 bases, with 13 bases between the two germline ends. The CDR3, as DNA: TGTGCCAGCAGCTATCCGCAAGAGCGCGAGCAGTACTTC. Translation gives CASSYPQEREQYF. Combining the CDR3 with reference TRBV7-2 and TRBJ2-7 gives the whole variable domain GAGVSQSPSNKVTEKGKDVELRCDPISGHTALYWYRQSLGQGLEFLIYFQGNSAPDKSGLPSDRFSAERTGGSVSTLTIQRTQQEDSAVYLCASSYPQEREQYFGPGTRLTVT.

This chain connects TRBV28 to TRBJ1-1; D gene ambiguous. Germline CDR1 and CDR2: MDHEN and SYDVKM. The CDR3 covers 16 residues. The V gene lost 1 base and the J gene lost 0 bases, with 12 bases spanning the gap. The CDR3 DNA reads TGTGCCAGCAGTTTATTCGGCCTACCTATGAACACTGAAGCTTTCTTT. Its translation: CASSLFGLPMNTEAFF.

The V gene is TRBV7-9, the J gene TRBJ1-1; D ambiguous. Germline V lookup: CDR1 SEHNR, CDR2 FQNEAQ (reference sequence). V was clipped by 3 bases and J by 3 bases, with 5 bases between them. The CDR3 totals 12 residues. The CDR3 DNA follows: TGTGCCAGCAGCTTTGGGGACACTGAAGCTTTCTTT. Translated: CASSFGDTEAFF.

This chain connects TRBV19 to TRBJ1-1; 7 positions agree with TRBD1. The germline V gene has CDR1 LNHDA and CDR2 SQIVND (reference sequence). This CDR3 is built from 13 residues. V was pared by 8 bases and J by 1 base, with 4 bases of the junction left unmatched. As DNA, the CDR3 is TGTGCCAGTGGGACAGACAGGAACACTGAAGCTTTCTTT. Its translation is CASGTDRNTEAFF.

As regards this clone: Other DNA sequences in the same sample also yield this CDR3. The V gene is TRBV7-3, the J gene TRBJ1-1; D is undetermined. V was cut by 0 bases and J by 2 bases, with 4 bases left in between. The CDR3 runs 13 residues. Germline CDR1 is SGHTA and CDR2 is FQGTGA. The CDR3 DNA follows: TGTGCCAGCAGCTTAACACCCAACACTGAAGCTTTCTTT. It yields the protein CASSLTPNTEAFF.

This chain links TRBV7-3 with TRBJ1-1; maybe TRBD1 (5 bases). CDR1 SGHTA and CDR2 FQGTGA come from the germline V gene. Trimming shortened V by 3 bases and J by 5 bases, and 10 bases separated the two germline ends. The CDR3 length is 13 residues. The CDR3 spells CASSFGGWTEAFF. The CDR3 bases are TGTGCCAGCAGCTTTGGGGGGTGGACTGAAGCTTTCTTT.

This chain links TRBV2 with TRBJ2-3; D is unclear. The V end lost 4 bases, the J end lost 3 bases, and 11 bases lay between the germline ends. The CDR3 spans 14 residues. Germline V gene lookup returns CDR1 SNHLY and CDR2 FYNNEI. The CDR3 spells CASSAGIRTDTQYF. DNA for the CDR3: TGTGCCAGCAGTGCTGGGATTCGGACAGATACGCAGTATTTT.

The CDR3 loop is CASRGLAYYNEQFF. The CDR3 DNA reads as TGTGCCAGCAGGGGACTAGCGTACTACAATGAGCAGTTCTTC. The genes are TRBV7-2 and TRBJ2-1, with TRBD2 matching over 10 bases. CDR1 is SGHTA and CDR2 is FQGNSA in the germline V gene. With V trimmed by 6 bases and J by 3 bases, 2 bases remained unmatched. This CDR3 spans 14 amino acids.

This clone was recorded a few times. This chain's CDR3 is CASSAGFTSGRQETQYF. The CDR3 DNA sequence: TGTGCCAGCAGTGCAGGTTTTACTAGCGGGAGACAAGAGACCCAGTACTTC. The chain couples TRBV25-1 to TRBJ2-5; 11 nucleotides agree with TRBD2. This CDR3 is built from 17 residues. Germline assignment: CDR1 MGHDK and CDR2 SYGVNS. The V and J ends lost 4 bases and 2 bases, in that order; junction bases with no gene match: 9.

The genes are TRBV18 and TRBJ2-1; 12 bases fit TRBD2. The CDR3 spans 16 residues. V trimming: 4 bases; J trimming: 7 bases; junction bases outside the gene matches: 8. Germline loops: CDR1 KGHSH, CDR2 LQKENI. The CDR3 DNA reads TGTGCCAGCTCACTACGGCTAGCGGGGGGGGAAAATGAGCAGTTCTTC. Its translation is CASSLRLAGGENEQFF.

The V call is TRBV24-1, the J call TRBJ2-1; D is undetermined. The CDR3 is made up of 14 amino acids. V gave up 3 bases and J gave up 9 bases, with 14 bases separating them. The germline gives CDR1 KGHDR, CDR2 SFDVKD. The DNA of the CDR3 is TGTGCCACCAGTGATCCAACCAAAGCCGTTGAGCAGTTCTTC. It translates to CATSDPTKAVEQFF.

This chain joins TRBV28 and TRBJ1-1; D may be TRBD1 (5 bases). Trimming stripped 10 bases from V and 3 bases from J, with 24 bases between. From germline, CDR1 is MDHEN and CDR2 SYDVKM. The CDR3 spans 16 residues. CDR3 region: CANKLQRAGEDTEAFF. CDR3 nucleotides: TGTGCCAACAAGTTACAGAGGGCGGGGGAGGACACTGAAGCTTTCTTT.

The rearrangement links TRBV6-2 or TRBV6-3 to TRBJ1-1; 7 positions agree with TRBD1. The CDR3 is 14 residues long. V shed 2 bases, J shed 5 bases, and the junction held 5 bases outside the gene matches. Germline V CDR1 and CDR2: MNHEY, SVGEGT. Written as DNA, the CDR3 is TGTGCCAGCAGTTACCAGGGGGGGCGGACTGAAGCTTTCTTT. Encoded protein: CASSYQGGRTEAFF.